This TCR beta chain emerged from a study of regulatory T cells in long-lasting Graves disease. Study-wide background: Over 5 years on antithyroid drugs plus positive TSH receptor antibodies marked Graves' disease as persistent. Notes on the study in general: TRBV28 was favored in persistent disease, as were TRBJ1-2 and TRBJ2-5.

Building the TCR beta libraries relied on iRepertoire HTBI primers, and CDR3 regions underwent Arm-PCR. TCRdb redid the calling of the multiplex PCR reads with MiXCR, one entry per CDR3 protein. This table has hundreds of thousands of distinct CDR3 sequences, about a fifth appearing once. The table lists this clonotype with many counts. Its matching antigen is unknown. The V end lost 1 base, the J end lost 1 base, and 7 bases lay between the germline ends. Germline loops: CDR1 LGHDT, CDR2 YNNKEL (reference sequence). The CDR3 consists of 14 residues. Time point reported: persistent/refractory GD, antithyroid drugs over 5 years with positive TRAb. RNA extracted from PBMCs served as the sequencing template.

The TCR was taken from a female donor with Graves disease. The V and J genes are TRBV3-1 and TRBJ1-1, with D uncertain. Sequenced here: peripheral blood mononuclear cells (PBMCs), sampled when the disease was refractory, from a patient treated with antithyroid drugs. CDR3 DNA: TGTGCCAGCAGCCAAGGGCAGAAGAACACTGAAGCTTTCTTT. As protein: CASSQGQKNTEAFF.